This TCR beta chain appears in the sequencing data of a study of early T cells in non-severe SARS-CoV-2 infection. Across the study: The chains were unpaired, and the sequenced material was bulk RNA from unsorted whole blood.

Unique molecular identifiers (one per individual cDNA molecule) were attached. Each CDR3 protein gets one entry after TCRdb re-called the 5' RACE reads with MiXCR. The table has tens of thousands of distinct CDR3 sequences, more than 9% seen once. This clonotype has at least ten counts. The germline CDR1 and CDR2 sequences are SGHAT and FQNNGV. The CDR3 runs to 13 residues. Deletions cut 0 bases from V and 9 bases from J, with 9 bases between. Source material: whole blood. The sequence derives from an adult who was a healthcare worker with PCR-confirmed SARS-CoV-2 infection or an uninfected control (not recorded which). V and J are TRBV11-2 and TRBJ2-1; no clear D gene. The CDR3 DNA sequence: TGTGCCAGCAGCTTAGAGATCGGTGGTGAGCAGTTCTTC. This sequence encodes CASSLEIGGEQFF.